This passage covers 25 T cell receptor beta chains from one sample sequenced in a study of blood T cells in healthy people across ages. Through a sample-barcoded 5' primer and a J-beta primer mix, a second PCR was run for about 6 to 11 cycles. TCRdb recomputed calls from the 5' RACE reads with MiXCR, one row per CDR3 protein. The top ten hold approximately 7.9% of the sample, which has some 1.4 million distinct CDR3 sequences, 35% to 45% seen once. Material for sequencing was blood. These receptor sequences come from a woman under 30 in good health.

This clonotype turned up a few times. The chain has TRBV4-2 and TRBJ2-5, with TRBD2 matching 10 bases. This CDR3 comprises 16 residues. The V gene's germline CDR1 is LGHNA and CDR2 YNFKEQ. Losses at the gene ends were 1 base for V and 2 bases for J; bases not matched to a gene: 4. CDR3 protein: CASSQASAGGQETQYF. The CDR3 DNA reads TGTGCCAGCAGCCAAGCGTCAGCGGGAGGGCAAGAGACCCAGTACTTC.

The chain joins TRBV25-1 to TRBJ1-5; 9 bases map to TRBD1. The CDR3 contains 13 residues. CDR1 and CDR2 from the germline V gene are MGHDK and SYGVNS. Germline trimming cut 7 bases from V and 4 bases from J; bases unmatched to any gene: 2. The CDR3 DNA is TGTGCCAGCACTGGACAGGGGAATCAGCCCCAGCATTTT. Amino acids: CASTGQGNQPQHF.

The chain joins TRBV6-5 to TRBJ2-1; 10 nucleotides line up with TRBD2. The CDR3 totals 15 residues. CDR1 and CDR2 (germline): MNHEY, SVGAGI. Unmatched junction bases numbered 5, after V lost 4 bases and J lost 5 bases. In DNA form, the CDR3 reads TGTGCCAGCAGTTCGACTAGCGGGTCACACAATGAGCAGTTCTTC. It encodes CASSSTSGSHNEQFF.

This clonotype was counted only a few times. This chain uses TRBV7-2 with TRBJ2-5; TRBD2 matches 9 bases. The closer fit of TRBJ2-7 to the DNA end suggests the J call may be wrong. Per the germline V gene, CDR1 is SGHTA and CDR2 is FQGNSA. CDR3 length: 15 residues. CDR3 bases: TGTGCCAGCAGCTTGACGCGGGGGGGCGGCCACGAGCAGTACTTC. Residues: CASSLTRGGGHEQYF.

A few counts support this clonotype. The chain uses TRBV20-1 and TRBJ1-3, with D hard to call. Germline CDR1 DFQATT, CDR2 SNEGSKA (reference sequence). The CDR3 extends over 14 amino acids. V was pared by 2 bases and J by 0 bases, with 8 bases between. CDR3 DNA sequence: TGCAGTGCTAGACGGCAATCCTCTGGAAACACCATATATTTT. This translates into CSARRQSSGNTIYF.

This sequence joins TRBV3-1 and TRBJ1-5; D call uncertain. This CDR3 region has 13 residues. CDR1 and CDR2 (germline): LGHDT, YNNKEL (reference sequence). The ends were cut back, 2 bases at V and 4 bases at J, with 6 bases in the middle. The CDR3 bases are TGTGCCAGCAGCCAAAGGGTGAATCAGCCCCAGCATTTT. Its translation is CASSQRVNQPQHF.

This rearrangement joins TRBV3-1 to TRBJ2-7; 10 bases are a match to TRBD1. The length of the CDR3 is 14 residues. Unmatched junction bases numbered 4, after V lost 3 bases and J lost 5 bases. Germline lookup yields CDR1 LGHDT and CDR2 YNNKEL (reference sequence). The CDR3 sequence is CASSQRDRGHEQYF. In nucleotides, the CDR3 is TGTGCCAGCAGCCAGCGGGACAGGGGTCACGAGCAGTACTTC.

This clonotype was picked up a small number of times. The chain is built from TRBV7-8 and TRBJ2-3, with no clear D. Germline assignment: CDR1 SGHVS and CDR2 FQNEAQ. V lost 6 bases to trimming and J lost 2 bases, with 12 bases between them. The CDR3 totals 14 residues. As DNA, the CDR3 is TGTGCCAGCAGTCAGTTTGGGTTCACAGATACGCAGTATTTT. Protein: CASSQFGFTDTQYF.

This clonotype has only a few counts. The chain couples TRBV7-2 to TRBJ1-1; 7 nucleotides align to TRBD1. V was clipped by 4 bases and J by 0 bases; unmatched bases: 5. The CDR3 loop spans 15 amino acids. Germline CDR1 is SGHTA and CDR2 is FQGNSA. CDR3 DNA sequence: TGTGCCAGCAGCTCCGACAGGGTCATGAACACTGAAGCTTTCTTT. Its translation: CASSSDRVMNTEAFF.

The chain carries TRBV2 and TRBJ2-7; the D is unclear. Trimming left V 0 bases short and J 0 bases short, with 18 bases between. CDR1 and CDR2 from the germline V gene are SNHLY and FYNNEI. The CDR3 is made up of 18 amino acids. This chain's CDR3 is CASSEANSGGPDSYEQYF. CDR3 coding DNA: TGTGCCAGCAGTGAAGCAAATAGTGGTGGACCGGACTCCTACGAGCAGTACTTC.

The chain is built from TRBV18 and TRBJ1-1; D may be TRBD1 (5 bases). This CDR3 has 16 residues. The ends were cut back, 1 base at V and 3 bases at J, with 15 bases in the middle. CDR1 is KGHSH, CDR2 LQKENI, per germline. The CDR3 here is CASSPLNRGFDTEAFF. The CDR3 region has the DNA TGTGCCAGCTCACCACTTAATAGGGGTTTTGACACTGAAGCTTTCTTT.

This sequence joins TRBV5-1 and TRBJ1-3, with a possible D match to TRBD1 (5 bases). V was shortened by 0 bases and J by 4 bases, with 14 bases between the two germline ends. The CDR3 loop spans 16 amino acids. The germline CDR1 and CDR2 sequences are SGHRS and YFSETQ. Here the CDR3 reads CASSLGAGNDGNTIYF. The CDR3 DNA reads TGCGCCAGCAGCTTGGGGGCAGGGAACGACGGAAACACCATATATTTT.

This clonotype was counted a few times. The genes are TRBV27 and TRBJ2-4; D is undetermined. Trimming shortened V by 0 bases and J by 13 bases, and 16 bases separated the two germline ends. The CDR3 is made up of 14 amino acids. Germline V gene lookup returns CDR1 MNHEY and CDR2 SMNVEV (reference sequence). The CDR3 spells CASSLSVGNYEQYF. The CDR3 DNA is TGTGCCAGCAGTTTATCGGTGGGCAACTATGAGCAGTACTTC.

This clonotype was counted only a few times. This chain uses TRBV6-6 with TRBJ2-1; possibly TRBD1 or TRBD2 for D (5 bases each). The length of the CDR3 is 15 residues. V was clipped by 7 bases and J by 3 bases, with 16 bases between them. Per the germline V gene, CDR1 is MNHNY and CDR2 is SVGAGI (reference sequence). CDR3 bases: TGTGCCAGCACACCCGGGGCAGGGTTCTACAATGAGCAGTTCTTC. Protein: CASTPGAGFYNEQFF.

This chain uses TRBV5-1 with TRBJ2-1; weak D call: TRBD1 (5 bases). Germline values: CDR1 SGHRS, CDR2 YFSETQ. Trimming took 3 bases from V and 9 from J, leaving 16 bases between them. The CDR3 has 14 residues. The CDR3 loop is CASSSSLGVGEQFF. The DNA for the CDR3 is TGCGCCAGCAGCTCCAGTCTAGGGGTCGGTGAGCAGTTCTTC.

The genes are TRBV5-1 and TRBJ2-5; no firm D call. This CDR3 is built from 9 residues. Germline V gene data show CDR1 as SGHRS and CDR2 as YFSETQ. Trimming pared 5 bases from V and 13 bases from J, leaving 9 bases between. The CDR3 loop is CASRPVRYF. In nucleotides, the CDR3 is TGCGCCAGCAGACCTGTTCGGTACTTC.

This clonotype has only one observation. A much larger clone lies one base from this, so it may be a read error. The chain recombines TRBV5-1 with TRBJ2-1; the D is unclear. Germline CDR1 and CDR2: SGHRS and YFSETQ. The CDR3 runs to 13 residues. The CDR3 nucleotides are TGCGCCAGCACCAAGGACGGGTACAGTGAGCAGTTCTTC. It codes for CASTKDGYSEQFF.

V is TRBV3-1 and J is TRBJ2-2; 10 bases map to TRBD2. The CDR3 has 14 amino acids. Germline-derived CDR1 and CDR2 are LGHDT and YNNKEL (reference sequence). Trimming at V came to 4 bases and at J to 7 bases, leaving 3 bases not matched to a gene. The CDR3 is CASSRGLADGELFF. DNA for the CDR3: TGTGCCAGCAGCCGAGGACTAGCGGACGGGGAGCTGTTTTTT.

V is TRBV18 and J is TRBJ1-1; no clear D. There are 13 residues in the CDR3. Trimming removed 2 bases at V and 7 bases at J, with 11 bases between. Germline CDR1 is KGHSH and CDR2 is LQKENI. CDR3: CASSPNGASEAFF. In DNA, the CDR3 is TGTGCCAGCTCACCAAACGGCGCCAGTGAAGCTTTCTTT. Variable domain in full (rest from reference TRBV18 and TRBJ1-1): NAGVMQNPRHLVRRRGQEARLRCSPMKGHSHVYWYRQLPEEGLKFMVYLQKENIIDESGMPKERFSAEFPKEGPSILRIQQVVRGDSAAYFCASSPNGASEAFFGQGTRLTVV.

The chain is built from TRBV28 and TRBJ1-4; a weak D match, TRBD1 (5 bases). Germline-derived CDR1 and CDR2 are MDHEN and SYDVKM. Trimming shortened V by 6 bases and J by 7 bases, and 9 bases separated the two germline ends. The CDR3 is 12 amino acids. The CDR3 protein is CASRGLGEKLFF. For the CDR3, the DNA is TGTGCCAGCAGGGGGCTAGGTGAAAAACTGTTTTTT.

The V gene is TRBV29-1, the J gene TRBJ2-1; weak D call: TRBD2 (7 bases). The closer fit of TRBJ2-7 to the DNA end suggests the J call may be wrong. The CDR3 loop spans 14 amino acids. Germline CDR1 and CDR2: SQVTM and ANQGSEA. The CDR3 DNA reads TGCAGCGCCCGAGGGGGGGGTCCCTACAATGAGCAGTACTTC. As protein: CSARGGGPYNEQYF.

The V call is TRBV7-6, the J call TRBJ2-5; no definite D call. Germline values: CDR1 SGHVS, CDR2 FNYEAQ. CDR3 size: 15 residues. V lost 0 bases and J lost 2, with 10 bases in between. As DNA, the CDR3 is TGTGCCAGCAGCTTAGCGATGGCAGTACAAGAGACCCAGTACTTC. This sequence encodes CASSLAMAVQETQYF.

With respect to this clonotype: The junction does not match germline at one end; this may be a read error. The chain is built from TRBV5-1 and TRBJ1-2, with D perhaps matching TRBD1 (5 bases). Per the germline V gene, CDR1 is SGHRS and CDR2 is YFSETQ. The CDR3 covers 13 residues. CDR3 amino acids: CASSLGGFYGYTF. The CDR3 coding sequence is TGTGCCAGCAGCTTGGGGGGTTTCTATGGCTACACCTTC.

This clonotype was found a few times. The chain employs TRBV29-1 and TRBJ2-1; D not resolved. This CDR3 region has 13 residues. Germline lookup yields CDR1 SQVTM and CDR2 ANQGSEA. Trimming took off 3 bases at V and 4 bases at J, with 10 bases between the two ends. This chain's CDR3 is CSVDPIRYNEQFF. The CDR3 nucleotides are TGCAGCGTTGACCCCATCCGGTACAATGAGCAGTTCTTC.

This chain joins TRBV14 and TRBJ1-5; D call uncertain. Germline V lookup: CDR1 SGHDN, CDR2 FVKESK. This CDR3 has 17 residues. The V end lost 0 bases, the J end lost 0 bases, and 12 bases lay between the germline ends. CDR3 loop: CASSQEAGPYSNQPQHF. Here the CDR3 DNA reads TGTGCCAGCAGCCAAGAGGCAGGACCCTATAGCAATCAGCCCCAGCATTTT.